This T cell receptor beta chain was captured in a study of CXCR3-negative and CXCR3-positive naive CD8 T cells. Those CD8+ T cells considered naive were CD45RO-CCR7+CD27+CD95-. The CDR3 is 14 residues long. Germline CDR1 and CDR2: SQVTM and ANQGSEA. The method, 5' RACE with UMI labels, was used to prepare the TRB cDNA libraries. TCRdb reworked the 5' RACE reads into one entry per CDR3 protein, no DNA. The specimen's table records 65,000 to 75,000 distinct CDR3 sequences. The receptor comes from a human donor in good health. Some clones in this sample may be carry-over from other donors' samples. The sample was naive CXCR3- CD8+ T cells from blood. This sample's subset: CD45RO-CCR7+CD27+CD95- naive CD8+ T cells lacking CXCR3 (TNR3-). This chain connects TRBV29-1 to TRBJ1-2. The CDR3 reads CSAEGQGEAYGYTF. Variable domain in full (rest from reference TRBV29-1 and TRBJ1-2): SAVISQKPSRDICQRGTSLTIQCQVDSQVTMMFWYRQQPGQSLTLIATANQGSEATYESGFVIDKFPISRPNLTFSTLTVSNMSPEDSSIYLCSAEGQGEAYGYTFGSGTRLTVV.